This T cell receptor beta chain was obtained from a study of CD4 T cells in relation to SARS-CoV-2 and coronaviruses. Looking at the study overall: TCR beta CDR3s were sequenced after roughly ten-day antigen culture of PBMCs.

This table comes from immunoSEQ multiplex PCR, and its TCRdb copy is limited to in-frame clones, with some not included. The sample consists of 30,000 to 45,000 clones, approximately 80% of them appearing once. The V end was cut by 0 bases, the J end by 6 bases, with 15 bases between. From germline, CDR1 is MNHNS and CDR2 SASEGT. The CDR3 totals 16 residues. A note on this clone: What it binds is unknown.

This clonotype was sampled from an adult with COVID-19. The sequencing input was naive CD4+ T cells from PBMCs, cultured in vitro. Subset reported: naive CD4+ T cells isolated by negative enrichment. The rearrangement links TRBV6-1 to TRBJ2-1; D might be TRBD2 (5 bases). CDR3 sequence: CASSEADGVGGNEQFF. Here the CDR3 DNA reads TGTGCCAGCAGTGAAGCAGACGGAGTTGGAGGCAATGAGCAGTTCTTC.